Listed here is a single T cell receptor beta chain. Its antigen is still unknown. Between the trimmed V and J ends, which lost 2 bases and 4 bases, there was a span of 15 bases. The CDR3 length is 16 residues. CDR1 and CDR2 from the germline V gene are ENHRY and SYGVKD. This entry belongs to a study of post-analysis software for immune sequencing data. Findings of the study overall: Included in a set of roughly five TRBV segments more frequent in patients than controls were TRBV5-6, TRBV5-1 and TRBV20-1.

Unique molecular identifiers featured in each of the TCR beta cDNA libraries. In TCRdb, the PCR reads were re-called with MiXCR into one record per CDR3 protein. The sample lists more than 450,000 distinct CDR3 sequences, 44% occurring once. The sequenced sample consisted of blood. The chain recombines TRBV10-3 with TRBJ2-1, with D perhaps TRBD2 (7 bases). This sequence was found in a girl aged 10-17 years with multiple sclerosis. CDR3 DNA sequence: TGTGCCATCAGTGAGCCGGCGGGGGCATGGTACAATGAGCAGTTCTTC. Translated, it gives CAISEPAGAWYNEQFF.